These 21 T cell receptor beta chains were sequenced from one sample in a study of T cells in Graves' hyperthyroidism and ophthalmopathy. There were TCR beta CDR3 regions amplified from RNA transcripts. TCR CDR3 underwent first-round RT-PCR with the HTBI primer set. TCRdb reprocessed the multiplex PCR reads with MiXCR, giving one entry per CDR3 protein. The repertoire holds approximately 430,000 distinct CDR3 sequences, with under 15% as singletons. Sequencing used blood. All receptors derive from a man aged 18 to 29 with Graves' ophthalmopathy.

This clonotype has only a few counts. The gene calls are TRBV24-1 and TRBJ2-1; 10 bases match TRBD1. This CDR3 region has 14 residues. Germline V gives CDR1 KGHDR, CDR2 SFDVKD. After removal of 10 bases from V and 0 bases from J, the junction contained 2 bases not matched to a gene. CDR3 sequence: CATRTGGSYNEQFF. For the CDR3, the DNA is TGTGCCACTCGGACAGGGGGCTCCTACAATGAGCAGTTCTTC.

This clonotype was detected only a few times. The chain uses TRBV20-1 and TRBJ2-4; D gene ambiguous. V was clipped by 1 base and J by 0 bases, with 16 bases between them. The CDR3 is 17 amino acids. The germline V gene encodes CDR1 DFQATT and CDR2 SNEGSKA (reference sequence). The CDR3: CSARVSDPNLAKNIQYF. CDR3 bases: TGCAGTGCTAGAGTATCGGACCCAAACCTAGCCAAAAACATTCAGTACTTC.

The table lists this clonotype with many counts. In DNA form, the CDR3 reads TGTGCCAGCAGCTTAGAGGATAGCACCCAGTACTTC. Its protein product is CASSLEDSTQYF. The chain carries TRBV7-2 and TRBJ2-5; no firm D call. CDR1 and CDR2 (germline): SGHTA, FQGNSA. V lost 1 base and J 8 bases, leaving 8 bases between the germline ends. The CDR3 contains 12 residues.

This chain joins TRBV19 and TRBJ1-5; D remains unclear. Between the trimmed V and J ends, which lost 5 bases and 2 bases, there was a span of 16 bases. The CDR3 has 16 residues. Germline values: CDR1 LNHDA, CDR2 SQIVND (reference sequence). The CDR3 region has the DNA TGTGCCAGTAGTGCAAGAGGAACTGCCCGCAATCAGCCCCAGCATTTT. Translated: CASSARGTARNQPQHF.

The CDR3 sequence: CSAMLASGKETQYF. CDR3 DNA sequence: TGCAGTGCCATGCTGGCTAGCGGAAAAGAGACCCAGTACTTC. The V gene is TRBV20-1, the J gene TRBJ2-5, with 7 positions matching TRBD2. The length of the CDR3 is 14 residues. Germline CDR1 is DFQATT and CDR2 is SNEGSKA (reference sequence). With 6 bases clipped from V and 3 bases from J, the junction kept 10 bases outside the gene matches.

This clonotype appeared many times. This sequence joins TRBV11-2 and TRBJ2-5, with 13 positions matching TRBD2. Germline assignment: CDR1 SGHAT and CDR2 FQNNGV. Trimming took 5 bases from V and 5 from J; bases not matched to a gene: 8. The CDR3 contains 16 residues. The CDR3 region has the DNA TGTGCCAGCAGCACTAGACTAGCGGGGGGCCGGGAGACCCAGTACTTC. It yields the protein CASSTRLAGGRETQYF.

This clonotype was picked up many times. V is TRBV24-1 and J is TRBJ2-1; 9 positions match TRBD1. Unmatched junction bases numbered 9, after V lost 7 bases and J lost 3 bases. This CDR3 contains 16 residues. In germline, CDR1 is KGHDR, CDR2 SFDVKD. The CDR3 nucleotides are TGTGCCACCAGGAGGGGGACAGGGACGTTCTACAATGAGCAGTTCTTC. This sequence encodes CATRRGTGTFYNEQFF.

The J gene is TRBJ2-7, the V gene TRBV5-1, with D possibly TRBD2 on 7 matching bases. Germline CDR1 reads SGHRS; CDR2 reads YFSETQ. Trimming cost V 0 bases and J 4 bases, with 14 bases left between them. The CDR3 length is 15 residues. The CDR3 loop reads CASSLESGGIYEQYF. The CDR3 coding sequence is TGCGCCAGCAGCTTGGAGTCGGGGGGCATATACGAGCAGTACTTC.

This clonotype was found many times. This chain uses TRBV15 with TRBJ2-4, with D possibly TRBD1 on 6 matching bases. CDR3 length: 15 residues. Trimming took 0 bases from V and 9 from J, leaving 15 bases between them. Germline assignment: CDR1 LNHNV and CDR2 YYDKDF (reference sequence). The chain's CDR3 is CATSREIGATGIQYF. CDR3 nucleotides: TGTGCCACCAGCAGAGAGATCGGCGCGACAGGCATTCAGTACTTC.

This clonotype was seen at least ten times. V usage is TRBV30 and J usage is TRBJ1-5, with 7 bases that match TRBD1. Germline values: CDR1 GTSNPN, CDR2 SVGIG (reference sequence). After removal of 3 bases from V and 4 bases from J, the junction contained 6 bases not matched to a gene. The CDR3 has 14 amino acids. CDR3 amino acids: CAWRAGTANQPQHF. Here the CDR3 DNA reads TGTGCCTGGAGGGCCGGGACAGCTAATCAGCCCCAGCATTTT.

The chain has TRBV20-1 and TRBJ1-4; D unclear. This CDR3 is 11 amino acids long. Trimming took 5 bases from V and 3 from J, leaving 4 bases between them. Germline lookup yields CDR1 DFQATT and CDR2 SNEGSKA (reference sequence). The CDR3 DNA follows: TGCAGTGCTCTATCTAATGAAAAACTGTTTTTT. Protein sequence: CSALSNEKLFF.

In this sample, this clonotype turned up many times. V usage is TRBV11-2 and J usage is TRBJ2-1, with D unclear. CDR1 is SGHAT and CDR2 is FQNNGV in the germline V gene. The CDR3 spans 13 residues. V lost 0 bases, J lost 6 bases, and 6 bases lay in between. The CDR3 protein is CASSLEVPNEQFF. The CDR3 nucleotides are TGTGCCAGCAGCTTAGAGGTCCCCAATGAGCAGTTCTTC.

Points on this clonotype: A much larger clone lies one base from this, so it may be a read error. This CDR3 reads CASSLLSGELFF. DNA of the CDR3: TGTGCCAGCAGCTTATTGTCCGGGGAGCTGTTTTTT. The chain combines TRBV7-9 with TRBJ2-2; D is undetermined. This CDR3 has 12 residues. V dropped 2 bases and J dropped 6 bases, with 4 bases sitting between them. From germline, CDR1 is SEHNR and CDR2 FQNEAQ (reference sequence).

This clonotype has a handful of counts. The chain combines TRBV6-1 with TRBJ1-2; the D is unclear. CDR3 length: 14 amino acids. V lost 6 bases and J 2 bases, leaving 13 bases between the germline ends. CDR1 MNHNS and CDR2 SASEGT come from the germline V gene. CDR3 sequence (DNA): TGTGCCAGCAGGTTCACCGGGAAAAACTATGGCTACACCTTC. It encodes CASRFTGKNYGYTF.

This clonotype was counted at least ten times. The chain has TRBV11-2 and TRBJ2-7, with D possibly being TRBD2 (6 bases). Per the germline V gene, CDR1 is SGHAT and CDR2 is FQNNGV. Trimming took off 1 base at V and 0 bases at J, with 10 bases between the two ends. CDR3 length equals 15 residues. The CDR3 DNA is TGTGCCAGCAGCTTAGCCCCGGGACTCTCCTACGAGCAGTACTTC. Protein product: CASSLAPGLSYEQYF.

This clonotype was counted ten times or more. The rearrangement uses TRBV7-3 and TRBJ2-5; 13 bases align to TRBD2. This CDR3 comprises 14 residues. Germline lookup yields CDR1 SGHTA and CDR2 FQGTGA. The J segment lost 5 bases and the V segment lost 4 bases, leaving 1 base of the junction unmatched. The CDR3 nucleotides are TGTGCCAGCAGCTCGGGACTAGCGGGGGAGACCCAGTACTTC. This translates into CASSSGLAGETQYF.

A word on this clonotype: A much larger clone lies one base from this, so it may be a read error. CDR3 sequence reads: CASSYSNDQGPDTQYF. The CDR3 nucleotides read TGTGCCAGCAGTTACTCGAATGACCAGGGCCCAGATACGCAGTATTTT. The chain combines TRBV6-5 with TRBJ2-3; TRBD1 is a possible D gene (5 bases). The CDR3 is 16 residues long. Between the trimmed V and J ends, which lost 0 bases and 4 bases, there was a span of 14 bases. Germline V gene data show CDR1 as MNHEY and CDR2 as SVGAGI.

This clonotype was seen at least ten times. The rearrangement uses TRBV10-3 and TRBJ2-5; 8 nucleotides line up with TRBD2. V dropped 2 bases and J dropped 4; count of bases not matched to a gene: 6. The germline V gene has CDR1 ENHRY and CDR2 SYGVKD. The CDR3 extends over 15 amino acids. The CDR3 region has the DNA TGTGCCATCAGTGAGCCGGGAGGGCCAGGAGAGACCCAGTACTTC. Protein sequence: CAISEPGGPGETQYF.

The chain employs TRBV7-2 and TRBJ2-3; 12 bases agree with TRBD1. CDR3 length: 16 residues. Germline loops: CDR1 SGHTA, CDR2 FQGNSA. With 8 bases clipped from V and 4 bases from J, the junction kept 10 bases outside the gene matches. CDR3 protein: CASSPPGTGGADTQYF. The CDR3 DNA follows: TGTGCCAGCTCACCACCCGGGACAGGGGGCGCAGATACGCAGTATTTT. The whole variable domain, filled in from reference TRBV7-2 and TRBJ2-3, reads GAGVSQSPSNKVTEKGKDVELRCDPISGHTALYWYRQSLGQGLEFLIYFQGNSAPDKSGLPSDRFSAERTGGSVSTLTIQRTQQEDSAVYLCASSPPGTGGADTQYFGPGTRLTVL.

This clonotype was found once. The chain is built from TRBV19 and TRBJ1-5, with unresolved D. V was trimmed by 6 bases and J by 2 bases, leaving 11 bases between them. The CDR3 has 14 amino acids. CDR1 LNHDA and CDR2 SQIVND come from the germline V gene (reference sequence). For the CDR3, the DNA is TGTGCCAGTAGGTCAGATTGGGGCAATCAGCCCCAGCATTTT. Translating gives CASRSDWGNQPQHF. The entire variable domain, with the rest obtained from reference TRBV19 and TRBJ1-5, is as follows: DGGITQSPKYLFRKEGQNVTLSCEQNLNHDAMYWYRQDPGQGLRLIYYSQIVNDFQKGDIAEGYSVSREKKESFPLTVTSAQKNPTAFYLCASRSDWGNQPQHFGDGTRLSIL.

This clonotype was counted a few times. The chain employs TRBV19 and TRBJ1-5, with 7 bases fitting TRBD1. Looked up from germline, CDR1 is LNHDA and CDR2 is SQIVND (reference sequence). The CDR3 contains 14 residues. V trimming: 4 bases; J trimming: 2 bases; junction bases outside the gene matches: 2. The CDR3 DNA is TGTGCCAGTAGTACCACAGGGGGCAATCAGCCCCAGCATTTT. This codes for CASSTTGGNQPQHF. Complete variable domain (other parts from reference TRBV19 and TRBJ1-5): DGGITQSPKYLFRKEGQNVTLSCEQNLNHDAMYWYRQDPGQGLRLIYYSQIVNDFQKGDIAEGYSVSREKKESFPLTVTSAQKNPTAFYLCASSTTGGNQPQHFGDGTRLSIL.